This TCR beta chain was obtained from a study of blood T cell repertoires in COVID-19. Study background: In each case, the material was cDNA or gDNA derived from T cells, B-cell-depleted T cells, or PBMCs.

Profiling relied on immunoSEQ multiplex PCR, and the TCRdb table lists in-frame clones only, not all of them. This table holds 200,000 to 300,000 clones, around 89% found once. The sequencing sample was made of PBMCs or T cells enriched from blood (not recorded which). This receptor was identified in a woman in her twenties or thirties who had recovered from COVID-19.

The CDR3: CASSHNRDRGLPSGNTIYF. The CDR3 DNA reads TGTGCCAGCAGCCATAACCGGGACAGGGGGTTGCCGTCTGGAAACACCATATATTTT. V gene TRBV9 combines with J gene TRBJ1-3; TRBD1 agrees at 11 bases. The CDR3 has 19 residues. Germline values: CDR1 SGDLS, CDR2 YYNGEE. The V and J ends lost 4 bases and 1 base, in that order; junction bases with no gene match: 13.